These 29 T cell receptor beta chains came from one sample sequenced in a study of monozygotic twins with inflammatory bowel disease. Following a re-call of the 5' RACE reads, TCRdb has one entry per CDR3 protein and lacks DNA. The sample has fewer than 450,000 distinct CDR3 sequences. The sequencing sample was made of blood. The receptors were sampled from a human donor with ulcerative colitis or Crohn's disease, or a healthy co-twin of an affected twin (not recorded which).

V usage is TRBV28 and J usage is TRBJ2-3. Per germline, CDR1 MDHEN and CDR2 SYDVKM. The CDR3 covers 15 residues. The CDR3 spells CASSFGLDGPDTQYF.

CDR3 residues: CASRLAYGELFF. This chain uses TRBV12-3 or TRBV12-4 with TRBJ2-2. CDR3 length equals 12 residues.

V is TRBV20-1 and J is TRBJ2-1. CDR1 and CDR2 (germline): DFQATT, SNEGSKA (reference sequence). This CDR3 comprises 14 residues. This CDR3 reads CSARDLAGYNEQFF.

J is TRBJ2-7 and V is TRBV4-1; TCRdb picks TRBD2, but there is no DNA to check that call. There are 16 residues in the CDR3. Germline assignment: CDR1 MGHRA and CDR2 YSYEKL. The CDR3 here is CASSQAGLAGGHEQYF.

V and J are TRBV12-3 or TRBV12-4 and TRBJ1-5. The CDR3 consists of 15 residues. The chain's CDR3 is CASSLLRAPNQPQHF.

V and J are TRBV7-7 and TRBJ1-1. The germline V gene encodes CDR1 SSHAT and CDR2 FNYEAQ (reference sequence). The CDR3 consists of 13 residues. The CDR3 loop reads CASSLEAGTEAFF.

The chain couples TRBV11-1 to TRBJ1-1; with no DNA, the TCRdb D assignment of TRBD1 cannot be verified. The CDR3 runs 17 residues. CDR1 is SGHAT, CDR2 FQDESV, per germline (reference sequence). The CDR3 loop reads CASSPTGTGRLNTEAFF.

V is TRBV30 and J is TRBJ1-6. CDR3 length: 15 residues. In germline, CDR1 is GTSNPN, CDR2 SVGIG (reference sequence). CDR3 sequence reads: CAWTEMGLDSSPLHF.

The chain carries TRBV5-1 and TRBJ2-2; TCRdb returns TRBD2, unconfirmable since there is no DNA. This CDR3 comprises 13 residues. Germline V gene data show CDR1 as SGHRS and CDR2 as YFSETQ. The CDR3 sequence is CASSGGATGELFF. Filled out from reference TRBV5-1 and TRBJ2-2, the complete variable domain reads KAGVTQTPRYLIKTRGQQVTLSCSPISGHRSVSWYQQTPGQGLQFLFEYFSETQRNKGNFPGRFSGRQFSNSRSEMNVSTLELGDSALYLCASSGGATGELFFGEGSRLTVL.

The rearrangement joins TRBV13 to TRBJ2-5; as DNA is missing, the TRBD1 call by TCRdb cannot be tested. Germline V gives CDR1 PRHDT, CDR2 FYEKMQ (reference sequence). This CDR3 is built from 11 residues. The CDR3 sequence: CGVGGQETQYF.

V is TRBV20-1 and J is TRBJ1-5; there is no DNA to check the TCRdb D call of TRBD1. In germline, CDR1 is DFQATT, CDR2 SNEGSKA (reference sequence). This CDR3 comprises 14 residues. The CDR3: CSASTRGGDQPQHF.

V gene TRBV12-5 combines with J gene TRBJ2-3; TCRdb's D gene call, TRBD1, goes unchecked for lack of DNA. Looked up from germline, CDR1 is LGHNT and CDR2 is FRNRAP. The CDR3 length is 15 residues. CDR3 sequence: CASGFGRGLGDTQYF.

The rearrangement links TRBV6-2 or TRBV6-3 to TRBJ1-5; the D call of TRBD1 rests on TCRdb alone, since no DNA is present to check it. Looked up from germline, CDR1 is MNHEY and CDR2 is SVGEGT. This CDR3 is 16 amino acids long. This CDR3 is CASSYGSGQVNQPQHF.

The CDR3 spells CSAPVQGYGYTF. The chain has TRBV20-1 and TRBJ1-2; with no DNA, the TCRdb D assignment of TRBD1 cannot be verified. The CDR3 is made up of 12 amino acids. CDR1 is DFQATT, CDR2 SNEGSKA, per germline (reference sequence).

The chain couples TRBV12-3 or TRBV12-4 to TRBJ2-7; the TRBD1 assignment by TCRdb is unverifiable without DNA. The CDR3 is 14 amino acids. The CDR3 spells CASSPFSGDYEQYF.

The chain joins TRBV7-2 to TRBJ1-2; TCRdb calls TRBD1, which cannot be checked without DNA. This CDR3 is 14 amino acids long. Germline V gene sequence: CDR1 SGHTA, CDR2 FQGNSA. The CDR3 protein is CASSLGPGYYGYTF.

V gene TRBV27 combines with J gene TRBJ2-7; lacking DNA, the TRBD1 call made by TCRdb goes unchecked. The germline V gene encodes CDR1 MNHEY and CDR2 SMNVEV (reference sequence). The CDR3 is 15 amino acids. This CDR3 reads CASSFPRGGSYEQYF.

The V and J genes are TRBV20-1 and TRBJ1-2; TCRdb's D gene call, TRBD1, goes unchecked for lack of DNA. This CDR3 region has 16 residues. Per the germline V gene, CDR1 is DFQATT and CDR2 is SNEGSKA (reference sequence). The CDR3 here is CSARDRDRGLGYGYTF.

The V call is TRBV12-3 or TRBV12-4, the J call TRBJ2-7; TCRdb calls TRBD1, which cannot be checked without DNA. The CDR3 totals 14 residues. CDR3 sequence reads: CASSLEDRGLEQYF.

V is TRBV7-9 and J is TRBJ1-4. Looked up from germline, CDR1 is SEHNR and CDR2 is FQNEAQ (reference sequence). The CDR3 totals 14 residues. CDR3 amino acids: CASSSGDPNEKLFF.

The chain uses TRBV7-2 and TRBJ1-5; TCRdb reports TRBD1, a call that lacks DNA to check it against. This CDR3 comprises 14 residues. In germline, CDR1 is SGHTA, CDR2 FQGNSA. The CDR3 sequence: CASSLRQANQPQHF. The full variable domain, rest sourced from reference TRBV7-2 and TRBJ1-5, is GAGVSQSPSNKVTEKGKDVELRCDPISGHTALYWYRQSLGQGLEFLIYFQGNSAPDKSGLPSDRFSAERTGGSVSTLTIQRTQQEDSAVYLCASSLRQANQPQHFGDGTRLSIL.

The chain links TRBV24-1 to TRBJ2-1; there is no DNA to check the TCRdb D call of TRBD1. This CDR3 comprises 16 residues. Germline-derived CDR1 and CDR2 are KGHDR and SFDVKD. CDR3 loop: CATSDLQGTGNNEQFF.

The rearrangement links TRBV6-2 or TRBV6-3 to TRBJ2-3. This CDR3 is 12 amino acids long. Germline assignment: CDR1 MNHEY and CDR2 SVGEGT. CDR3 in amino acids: CASSYSPDTQYF.

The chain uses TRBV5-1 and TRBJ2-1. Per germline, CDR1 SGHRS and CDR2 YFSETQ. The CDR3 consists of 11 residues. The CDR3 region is CASSLGLEQFF.

CDR3 protein: CASKQGASYNSPLHF. This chain uses TRBV5-1 with TRBJ1-6; TCRdb indicates TRBD1, and absent DNA this call remains unverified. This CDR3 is built from 15 residues. The germline V gene has CDR1 SGHRS and CDR2 YFSETQ.

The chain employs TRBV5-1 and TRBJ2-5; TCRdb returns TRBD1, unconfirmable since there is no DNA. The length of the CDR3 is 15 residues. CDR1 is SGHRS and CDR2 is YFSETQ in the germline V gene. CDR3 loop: CASSPGQGAEETQYF.

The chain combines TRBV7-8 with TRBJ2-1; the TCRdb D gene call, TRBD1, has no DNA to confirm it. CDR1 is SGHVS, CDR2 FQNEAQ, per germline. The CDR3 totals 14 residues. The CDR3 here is CASSSQSRAYEQFF.

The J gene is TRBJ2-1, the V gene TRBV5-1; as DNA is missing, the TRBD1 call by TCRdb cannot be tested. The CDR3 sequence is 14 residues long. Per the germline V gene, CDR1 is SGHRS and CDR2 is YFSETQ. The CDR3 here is CASSGGQVSNEQFF. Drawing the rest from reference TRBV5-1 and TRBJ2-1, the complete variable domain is KAGVTQTPRYLIKTRGQQVTLSCSPISGHRSVSWYQQTPGQGLQFLFEYFSETQRNKGNFPGRFSGRQFSNSRSEMNVSTLELGDSALYLCASSGGQVSNEQFFGPGTRLTVL.

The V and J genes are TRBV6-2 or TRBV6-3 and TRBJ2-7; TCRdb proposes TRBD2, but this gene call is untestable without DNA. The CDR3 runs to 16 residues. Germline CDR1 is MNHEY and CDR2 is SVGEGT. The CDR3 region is CASSYSLSGYSYEQYF.